What follows is one T cell receptor beta chain and its context. Researchers prepared the TCRbeta library using unique molecular identifiers, the study reports. TCRdb recomputed calls from the PCR reads with MiXCR, one row per CDR3 protein. This table holds around 490,000 distinct CDR3 sequences, roughly an eighth found once. These data are taken from a study of T-cell reconstitution after alpha-beta-depleted transplantation in children. V was clipped by 4 bases and J by 6 bases; unmatched bases: 6. Per the germline V gene, CDR1 is ENHRY and CDR2 is SYGVKD. This CDR3 has 14 residues. The material was PBMCs, mostly from graft donor cells, obtained 180 days after TCRalphabeta/CD19-depleted stem cell transplant. The clonotype comes from a female patient aged 2-15 years who had a stem cell transplant for aplastic anemia, so the T cells may come from the graft donor. The V and J genes are TRBV10-3 and TRBJ2-1, with TRBD2 matching 7 bases. The CDR3 reads CAISGWGGPNEQFF. DNA for the CDR3: TGTGCCATCAGTGGGTGGGGGGGTCCCAATGAGCAGTTCTTC.